Listed below are T cell receptor beta chains from one sample, sequenced in a study of monozygotic twins with inflammatory bowel disease. TCRdb re-analyzed the 5' RACE reads; it lists each CDR3 protein once, without DNA. This sample's table reports about 110,000 distinct CDR3 sequences. The sample comprised blood. The receptors shown here come from a human donor with ulcerative colitis or Crohn's disease, or a healthy co-twin of an affected twin (not recorded which). Both conserved end residues are part of each CDR3.

V	J	CDR3
TRBV10-3	TRBJ2-1	CATGTGDNEQFF
TRBV13	TRBJ1-1	CASSIPGQGGVTEAFF
TRBV5-4	TRBJ1-1	CASSPGTGRRNTEAFF
TRBV12-3/TRBV12-4	TRBJ2-5	CASTRTAGGQETQYF
TRBV12-3/TRBV12-4	TRBJ2-1	CASSFVPNEQFF
TRBV7-2	TRBJ1-4	CASSLSHRGGNEKLFF
TRBV4-2	TRBJ2-2	CASNDLGRHRERSFSGELFF
TRBV15	TRBJ2-3	CATRGMGTSTDTQYF
TRBV18	TRBJ1-6	CASSPSEDSPLHF
TRBV19	TRBJ1-5	CASTGGEYQPQHF
TRBV27	TRBJ1-2	CASTLRAAGPDYGYTF
TRBV20-1	TRBJ2-1	CSAIPGQLNEQFF
TRBV30	TRBJ2-2	CAWRVWRGELFF
TRBV15	TRBJ2-1	CATSTSTTGSYNEQFF
TRBV4-2	TRBJ2-1	CASSQVGGNNEQFF
TRBV27	TRBJ1-1	CASTLAGGSLNTEAFF
TRBV2	TRBJ2-2	CAGQGARTRAGELFF
TRBV18	TRBJ2-4	CASSPLQGGVAKNIQYF
TRBV20-1	TRBJ2-4	CSAKPGEAKNIQYF
TRBV6-5	TRBJ2-7	CASSYNRLAGSYEQYF
TRBV6-1	TRBJ1-5	CASSALQGMIQPQHF
TRBV7-6	TRBJ2-5	CASSLEGGGGETQYF
TRBV5-1	TRBJ1-1	CASSLQGGDTEAFF
TRBV5-1	TRBJ2-3	CASSLGYRGSTDTQYF
TRBV12-3/TRBV12-4	TRBJ2-3	CASSPTGGSTDTQYF
TRBV5-1	TRBJ2-3	CASSLADRGTDTQYF
TRBV4-1	TRBJ1-6	CASSQGVARANSPLHF
TRBV5-1	TRBJ2-1	CASSQGFIEQFF
TRBV28	TRBJ1-5	CASSHPGWNSNQPQHF
TRBV29-1	TRBJ2-7	CSVGGRGTGGFYEQYF
TRBV5-6	TRBJ1-1	CASMVGTEAFF
TRBV27	TRBJ2-2	CASSVRGRGTGELFF